Each of the 15 T cell receptor beta chains below was sequenced from the same sample in a study of blood T cells in healthy people across ages. A J-beta primer mix and a sample-barcoded 5' primer were used in a second PCR of about 7 to 12 cycles. A single record per CDR3 protein comes from TCRdb applying MiXCR to the 5' RACE reads. The table includes fewer than 2,000,000 distinct CDR3 sequences, around 36% detected once. Sequenced input: blood. These TCRs come from a woman under 40 in good health.

The table lists this clonotype with a few counts. The genes are TRBV11-3 and TRBJ1-1; TRBD1 might be the D (6 bases). V was pared by 5 bases and J by 5 bases, with 15 bases between. Germline assignment: CDR1 SGHNT and CDR2 YENEEA. The CDR3 covers 14 residues. Written as DNA, the CDR3 is TGTGCCAGCAGCCCAACGGGGGCATTGACTGAAGCTTTCTTT. Protein: CASSPTGALTEAFF.

V and J are TRBV18 and TRBJ2-4; D is perhaps TRBD2 (5 bases). Deletions cut 4 bases from V and 5 bases from J, with 12 bases between. CDR1 KGHSH and CDR2 LQKENI come from the germline V gene. CDR3 size: 14 residues. The CDR3 region has the DNA TGTGCCAGCTCACGGACGGGGTCTGAAAACATTCAGTACTTC. The encoded protein is CASSRTGSENIQYF.

The rearrangement uses TRBV27 and TRBJ2-7; D is uncertain. V was pared by 5 bases and J by 2 bases, with 16 bases between. The CDR3 has 15 residues. CDR1 and CDR2 (germline): MNHEY, SMNVEV (reference sequence). Written as DNA, the CDR3 is TGTGCCAGCAGTCCCCTGGTCGCAGCTACCTACGAGCAGTACTTC. It encodes CASSPLVAATYEQYF.

The chain is built from TRBV15 and TRBJ1-5; possibly TRBD1 for D (5 bases). Trimming left V 4 bases short and J 5 bases short, with 15 bases between. The length of the CDR3 is 15 residues. Germline CDR1 reads LNHNV; CDR2 reads YYDKDF (reference sequence). CDR3: CATSTGQGGYQPQHF. In DNA form, the CDR3 reads TGTGCCACCAGCACCGGGCAGGGTGGTTATCAGCCCCAGCATTTT.

This chain uses TRBV7-9 with TRBJ2-5; no definite D call. Per germline, CDR1 SEHNR and CDR2 FQNEAQ (reference sequence). The CDR3 sequence is 15 residues long. V was shortened by 2 bases and J by 5 bases, with 15 bases between the two germline ends. CDR3 region: CASSLSVPSSETQYF. For the CDR3, the DNA is TGTGCCAGCAGCTTAAGTGTCCCTTCAAGCGAGACCCAGTACTTC. The whole variable domain, remainder taken from reference TRBV7-9 and TRBJ2-5, is DTGVSQNPRHKITKRGQNVTFRCDPISEHNRLYWYRQTLGQGPEFLTYFQNEAQLEKSRLLSDRFSAERPKGSFSTLEIQRTEQGDSAMYLCASSLSVPSSETQYFGPGTRLLVL.

This clonotype was seen a few times. The rearrangement uses TRBV7-9 and TRBJ1-2; D might be TRBD1 (5 bases). Trimming left V 1 base short and J 4 bases short, with 13 bases between. CDR3 length equals 15 residues. CDR1 is SEHNR and CDR2 is FQNEAQ in the germline V gene (reference sequence). The CDR3 protein is CASSLDGLQGYGYTF. In nucleotides, the CDR3 is TGTGCCAGCAGCTTAGACGGATTGCAGGGCTATGGCTACACCTTC.

This clonotype was counted a few times. J is TRBJ1-2 and V is TRBV7-3, with TRBD1 matching over 8 bases. CDR3 length: 13 residues. J gave up 7 bases and V 5 bases, and 6 bases lay outside the gene matches. Germline CDR1 and CDR2: SGHTA and FQGTGA. The chain's CDR3 is CASSPLDRGGYTF. In DNA form, the CDR3 reads TGTGCCAGCAGCCCCCTAGACAGGGGTGGCTACACCTTC.

The chain combines TRBV28 with TRBJ1-1, with D perhaps matching TRBD1 (6 bases). The CDR3 runs 14 residues. CDR1 and CDR2 from the germline V gene are MDHEN and SYDVKM. Trimming took 7 bases from V and 7 from J, leaving 19 bases between them. The CDR3: CASTLPGARSEAFF. CDR3 in DNA: TGTGCCAGCACTCTACCGGGGGCGCGTAGTGAAGCTTTCTTT.

The CDR3 region is CAAKGFDGYTF. The CDR3 DNA is TGTGCCGCCAAGGGGTTTGATGGCTACACCTTC. V and J are TRBV27 and TRBJ1-2, with TRBD1 as a possible D gene (5 bases). Germline loops: CDR1 MNHEY, CDR2 SMNVEV (reference sequence). The CDR3 length is 11 residues. Between the trimmed V and J ends, which lost 11 bases and 6 bases, there was a span of 13 bases.

This clonotype has a handful of counts. The chain couples TRBV24-1 to TRBJ2-1; 10 bases are a match to TRBD2. The V and J ends lost 2 bases and 4 bases, in that order; junction bases with no gene match: 4. This CDR3 has 16 residues. Germline CDR1 reads KGHDR; CDR2 reads SFDVKD. CDR3 DNA sequence: TGTGCCACCAGTGATTCTACTAGCGGGACTTACAATGAGCAGTTCTTC. It codes for CATSDSTSGTYNEQFF.

As for this clonotype: One base away lies a much larger clone, so this may be a sequencing read error. The CDR3 is CSGEQGSIGYTF. Here the CDR3 DNA reads TGCAGCGGCGAACAGGGTTCGATAGGCTACACCTTC. The chain uses TRBV29-1 and TRBJ1-2, with a possible D match to TRBD1 (6 bases). V dropped 7 bases and J dropped 8 bases, with 17 bases sitting between them. Germline CDR1 and CDR2: SQVTM and ANQGSEA. This CDR3 comprises 12 residues.

V and J are TRBV3-1 and TRBJ2-7, with TRBD1 matching over 11 bases. Germline CDR1 LGHDT, CDR2 YNNKEL (reference sequence). The ends lost 3 bases at V and 6 bases at J; junction bases unmatched: 7. The CDR3 length is 15 residues. The CDR3, as DNA: TGTGCCAGCAGCCAGCCGGGACAGGGGGATGCCGAGCAGTACTTC. Translated, it gives CASSQPGQGDAEQYF.

This clonotype was observed a handful of times. The J gene is TRBJ1-2, the V gene TRBV20-1, with D tentatively TRBD1 (6 bases). The CDR3 contains 15 residues. Trimming took off 0 bases at V and 2 bases at J, with 13 bases between the two ends. CDR1 DFQATT and CDR2 SNEGSKA come from the germline V gene (reference sequence). DNA of the CDR3: TGCAGTGCTAGAGATTTCAGGGGTGAGAACTATGGCTACACCTTC. Protein sequence: CSARDFRGENYGYTF.

The chain has TRBV15 and TRBJ2-3; D gene ambiguous. Germline CDR1 LNHNV, CDR2 YYDKDF (reference sequence). The V gene lost 2 bases and the J gene lost 0 bases, with 15 bases spanning the gap. The CDR3 length is 17 residues. The CDR3: CATSRWALDPSTDTQYF. Here the CDR3 DNA reads TGTGCCACCAGCAGATGGGCCCTCGACCCCAGCACAGATACGCAGTATTTT.

J is TRBJ2-7 and V is TRBV6-1; 7 bases line up with TRBD2. The junction had 14 bases not matched to a gene; V was cut back by 1 base and J by 2 bases. The germline V gene encodes CDR1 MNHNS and CDR2 SASEGT. The CDR3 consists of 18 residues. In DNA form, the CDR3 reads TGTGCCAGCAGTGAAGGATTATGGCGGGGGTCAACCGCCTACGAGCAGTACTTC. This codes for CASSEGLWRGSTAYEQYF.